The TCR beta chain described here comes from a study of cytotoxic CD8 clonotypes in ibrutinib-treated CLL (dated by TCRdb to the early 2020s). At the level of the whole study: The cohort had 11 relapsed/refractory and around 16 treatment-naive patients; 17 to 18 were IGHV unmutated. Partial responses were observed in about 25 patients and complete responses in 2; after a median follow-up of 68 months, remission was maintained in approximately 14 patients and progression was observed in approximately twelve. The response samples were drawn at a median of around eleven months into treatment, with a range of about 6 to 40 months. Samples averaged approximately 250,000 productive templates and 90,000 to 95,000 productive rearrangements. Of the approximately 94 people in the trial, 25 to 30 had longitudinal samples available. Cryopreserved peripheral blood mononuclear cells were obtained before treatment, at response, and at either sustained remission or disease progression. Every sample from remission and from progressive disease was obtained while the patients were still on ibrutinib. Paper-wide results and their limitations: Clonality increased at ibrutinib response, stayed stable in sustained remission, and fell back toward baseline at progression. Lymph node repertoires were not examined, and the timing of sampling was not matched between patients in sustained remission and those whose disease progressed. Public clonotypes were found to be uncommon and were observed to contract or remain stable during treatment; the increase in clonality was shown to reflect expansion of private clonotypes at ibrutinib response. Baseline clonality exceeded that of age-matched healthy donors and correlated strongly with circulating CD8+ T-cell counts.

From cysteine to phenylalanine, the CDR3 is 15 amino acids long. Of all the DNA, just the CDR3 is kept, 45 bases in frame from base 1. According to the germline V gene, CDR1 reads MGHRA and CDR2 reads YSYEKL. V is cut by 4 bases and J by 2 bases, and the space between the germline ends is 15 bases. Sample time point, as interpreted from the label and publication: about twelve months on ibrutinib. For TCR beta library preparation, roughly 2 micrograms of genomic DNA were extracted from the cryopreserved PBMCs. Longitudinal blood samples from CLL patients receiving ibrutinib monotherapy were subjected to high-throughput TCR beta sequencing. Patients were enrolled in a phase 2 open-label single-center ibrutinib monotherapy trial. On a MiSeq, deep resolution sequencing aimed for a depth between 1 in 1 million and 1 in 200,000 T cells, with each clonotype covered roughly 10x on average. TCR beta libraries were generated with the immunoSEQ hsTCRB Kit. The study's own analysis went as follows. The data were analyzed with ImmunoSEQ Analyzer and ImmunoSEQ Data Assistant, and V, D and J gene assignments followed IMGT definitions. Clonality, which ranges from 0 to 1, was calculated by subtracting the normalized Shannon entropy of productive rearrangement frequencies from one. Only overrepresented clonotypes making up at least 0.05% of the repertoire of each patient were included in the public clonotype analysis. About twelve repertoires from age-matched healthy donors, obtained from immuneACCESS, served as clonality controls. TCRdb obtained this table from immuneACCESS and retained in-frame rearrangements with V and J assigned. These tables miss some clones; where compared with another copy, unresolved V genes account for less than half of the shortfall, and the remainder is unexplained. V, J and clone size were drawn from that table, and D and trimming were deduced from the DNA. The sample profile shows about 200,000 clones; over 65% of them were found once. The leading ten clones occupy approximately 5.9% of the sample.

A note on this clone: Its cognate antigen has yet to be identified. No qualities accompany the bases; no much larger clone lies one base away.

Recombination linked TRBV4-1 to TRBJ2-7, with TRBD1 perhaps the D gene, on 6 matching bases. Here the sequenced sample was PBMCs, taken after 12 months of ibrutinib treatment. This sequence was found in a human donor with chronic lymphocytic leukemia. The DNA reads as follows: TGCGCCAGCAGCCTCTTCCAGGGGACAACCTACGAGCAGTACTTC. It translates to CASSLFQGTTYEQYF.